The sequence of this T cell receptor beta chain was determined in a study of T cells after yellow fever vaccination. The CDR3 runs 15 residues. V was clipped by 7 bases and J by 6 bases, with 19 bases between them. This clonotype was observed at least ten times. TCRdb reprocessed the 5' RACE reads with MiXCR, giving one entry per CDR3 protein. The sample yields 250,000 to 350,000 distinct CDR3 sequences, 7.5% to 9% seen once. The V and J genes are TRBV12-3 or TRBV12-4 and TRBJ1-5; no definite D call. The sequencing used CD4+ T cells sorted from PBMCs, collected 5 days after the yellow fever booster vaccination. The TCR sequence derives from a man between 18 and 29 years old who received the YFV17D yellow fever vaccine. This chain's CDR3 is CASNSGSSVRQPQHF. In nucleotides, the CDR3 is TGTGCCAGCAACTCCGGATCCTCTGTTCGTCAGCCCCAGCATTTT.